The 30 T cell receptor beta chains given below trace back to one sample, sequenced in a study of a mutant IDH1 vaccine in newly diagnosed glioma. TCRdb keeps only in-frame clones here, not all; method: immunoSEQ multiplex PCR. Of roughly 34,000 clones listed, about four fifths are singletons. Stated time point: baseline, week 1 (first vaccination visit). Treatment: pre-vaccination baseline after standard-of-care therapy. Sequenced here: peripheral blood mononuclear cells (PBMCs), sampled from a glioma patient treated with radiotherapy, temozolomide or both. These receptors were collected from a man aged 45-60 years with glioma. Some clones in this sample may be carry-over from other donors' samples.

The J gene is TRBJ2-5, the V gene TRBV2, with 8 bases fitting TRBD1. This CDR3 region has 14 residues. Germline values: CDR1 SNHLY, CDR2 FYNNEI. The V gene end was trimmed by 6 bases and the J gene end by 0 bases; junction bases not matched to a gene: 3. Written as DNA, the CDR3 is TGTGCCAGCAGCCGGGACAGGAACCAAGAGACCCAGTACTTC. Protein product: CASSRDRNQETQYF. Together with reference TRBV2 and TRBJ2-5, the CDR3 gives the full variable domain: EPEVTQTPSHQVTQMGQEVILRCVPISNHLYFYWYRQILGQKVEFLVSFYNNEISEKSEIFDDQFSVERPDGSNFTLKIRSTKLEDSAMYFCASSRDRNQETQYFGPGTRLLVL.

In its sample, this clone was seen once. The chain carries TRBV7-8 and TRBJ2-1; 7 nucleotides match TRBD2. The V gene end was trimmed by 5 bases and the J gene end by 10 bases; junction bases not matched to a gene: 8. Per germline, CDR1 SGHVS and CDR2 FQNEAQ. The CDR3 length is 13 residues. The CDR3 loop is CASSGRGGNEQFF. CDR3 DNA: TGTGCCAGCAGCGGCCGGGGAGGGAACGAGCAGTTCTTC.

The chain has TRBV7-9 and TRBJ1-1, with no clear D. With 5 bases removed from V and 0 bases from J, the gap between germline ends came to 13 bases. Germline CDR1 SEHNR, CDR2 FQNEAQ (reference sequence). The CDR3 runs to 15 residues. In DNA form, the CDR3 reads TGTGCCAGCAGCCCAGGACGGGAAGTGAACACTGAAGCTTTCTTT. Residues: CASSPGREVNTEAFF.

This chain connects TRBV7-9 to TRBJ2-7, with TRBD2 identical over 7 bases. The germline CDR1 and CDR2 sequences are SEHNR and FQNEAQ (reference sequence). The CDR3 is 16 residues long. V lost 4 bases, J lost 5 bases, and 14 bases stayed unmatched. In DNA, the CDR3 is TGTGCCAGCAGCTCCGTAGCGGGCCTGAAGGCGGACGAGCAGTACTTC. It encodes CASSSVAGLKADEQYF.

The chain recombines TRBV6-6 with TRBJ2-3, with D hard to call. CDR1 is MNHNY, CDR2 SVGAGI, per germline (reference sequence). V was trimmed by 7 bases and J by 2 bases, leaving 7 bases between them. This CDR3 spans 12 amino acids. CDR3 bases: TGTGCCAGCACCTACGTCACAGATACGCAGTATTTT. Its translation is CASTYVTDTQYF.

This clone was seen a few times. The J gene is TRBJ1-5, the V gene TRBV19; D perhaps matches TRBD1 (5 bases). Germline CDR1 LNHDA, CDR2 SQIVND (reference sequence). The CDR3 runs to 14 residues. V lost 4 bases, J lost 6 bases, and 13 bases lay in between. The CDR3 is CASSTEQEGQPQHF. CDR3 coding DNA: TGTGCCAGTAGTACCGAACAGGAAGGTCAGCCCCAGCATTTT.

The J gene is TRBJ2-7, the V gene TRBV7-9; D not resolved. This CDR3 has 15 residues. V lost 3 bases to trimming and J lost 3 bases, with 15 bases between them. Per germline, CDR1 SEHNR and CDR2 FQNEAQ (reference sequence). The CDR3 bases are TGTGCCAGCAGCTTTAATGAGGCAGGAGTCTACGAGCAGTACTTC. Encoded protein: CASSFNEAGVYEQYF.

The V call is TRBV9, the J call TRBJ2-7; 7 positions agree with TRBD1. CDR1 SGDLS and CDR2 YYNGEE come from the germline V gene. The CDR3 runs 13 residues. V lost 1 base and J lost 4; bases outside the gene matches: 2. The CDR3 loop reads CASSVRTGYEQYF. The CDR3 nucleotides are TGTGCCAGCAGCGTAAGGACAGGTTACGAGCAGTACTTC. The whole variable domain, remainder taken from reference TRBV9 and TRBJ2-7, is DSGVTQTPKHLITATGQRVTLRCSPRSGDLSVYWYQQSLDQGLQFLIQYYNGEERAKGNILERFSAQQFPDLHSELNLSSLELGDSALYFCASSVRTGYEQYFGPGTRLTVT.

The chain links TRBV25-1 to TRBJ2-1, with 10 bases identical to TRBD2. In germline, CDR1 is MGHDK, CDR2 SYGVNS. The J segment lost 3 bases and the V segment lost 6 bases, leaving 5 bases of the junction unmatched. The CDR3 spans 15 residues. CDR3 loop: CASRASGSGYNEQFF. The CDR3 DNA follows: TGTGCCAGCAGAGCTAGCGGGAGCGGCTACAATGAGCAGTTCTTC.

The chain joins TRBV10-3 to TRBJ1-2; 10 bases match TRBD1. V was pared by 2 bases and J by 8 bases, with 2 bases of the junction left unmatched. This CDR3 region has 13 residues. The germline V gene encodes CDR1 ENHRY and CDR2 SYGVKD. The CDR3 loop reads CAISEGTGDGYTF. Written as DNA, the CDR3 is TGTGCCATCAGTGAGGGGACAGGGGACGGCTACACCTTC.

The chain joins TRBV9 to TRBJ1-5; D is unclear. The CDR3 has 14 residues. Per the germline V gene, CDR1 is SGDLS and CDR2 is YYNGEE. The V end lost 0 bases, the J end lost 9 bases, and 13 bases lay between the germline ends. CDR3 DNA: TGTGCCAGCAGCGTAGGACCGGGTGGTTCGCCCCAGCATTTT. Its translation is CASSVGPGGSPQHF.

This chain uses TRBV29-1 with TRBJ2-3, with 10 bases fitting TRBD2. This CDR3 has 17 residues. Germline lookup yields CDR1 SQVTM and CDR2 ANQGSEA. The V and J ends lost 1 base and 0 bases, in that order; junction bases with no gene match: 7. The CDR3 spells CSVEGIAGGPSTDTQYF. Here the CDR3 DNA reads TGCAGCGTTGAAGGGATAGCGGGGGGCCCTAGCACAGATACGCAGTATTTT.

The rearrangement uses TRBV7-9 and TRBJ2-3; D call uncertain. Trimming removed 5 bases from V and 3 bases from J, with 12 bases in between. The CDR3 has 14 amino acids. Germline-derived CDR1 and CDR2 are SEHNR and FQNEAQ (reference sequence). The CDR3 bases are TGTGCCAGCAGCGCCGTGCTCTGGACAGATACGCAGTATTTT. This codes for CASSAVLWTDTQYF. Full variable domain (outside the CDR3, taken from reference TRBV7-9 and TRBJ2-3): DTGVSQNPRHKITKRGQNVTFRCDPISEHNRLYWYRQTLGQGPEFLTYFQNEAQLEKSRLLSDRFSAERPKGSFSTLEIQRTEQGDSAMYLCASSAVLWTDTQYFGPGTRLTVL.

The chain carries TRBV5-1 and TRBJ1-6; D unresolved. Looked up from germline, CDR1 is SGHRS and CDR2 is YFSETQ. The V end was cut by 1 base, the J end by 9 bases, with 17 bases between. This CDR3 spans 16 amino acids. The CDR3 DNA follows: TGCGCCAGCAGCTTGACCGGGAGTATAGGTGGTTCACCCCTCCACTTT. Residues: CASSLTGSIGGSPLHF.

V is TRBV18 and J is TRBJ1-1; D might be TRBD1 (6 bases). Deletions cut 0 bases from V and 3 bases from J, with 14 bases between. Germline V gene sequence: CDR1 KGHSH, CDR2 LQKENI. This CDR3 has 16 residues. CDR3 region: CASSPPRGDVDTEAFF. The DNA of the CDR3 is TGTGCCAGCTCACCACCGAGGGGGGATGTAGACACTGAAGCTTTCTTT.

This chain joins TRBV4-3 and TRBJ2-6; TRBD2 matches 11 bases. J gave up 18 bases and V 0 bases, and 7 bases lay outside the gene matches. The CDR3 covers 14 residues. CDR1 and CDR2 (germline): LGHNA, YSLEER. The chain's CDR3 is CASSQDQTSGGKTF. CDR3 in DNA: TGCGCCAGCAGCCAAGATCAAACTAGCGGGGGTAAGACTTTC.

In this sample, this clone turned up a few times. The rearrangement joins TRBV29-1 to TRBJ2-1, with no clear D. Germline V CDR1 and CDR2: SQVTM, ANQGSEA. The CDR3 length is 11 residues. V was pared by 6 bases and J by 8 bases, with 11 bases between. CDR3 residues: CSVNLSHEQFF. The CDR3 DNA sequence: TGCAGCGTCAACCTAAGCCATGAGCAGTTCTTC.

The rearrangement links TRBV7-9 to TRBJ2-3; D is tentatively TRBD1 or TRBD2 (5 bases each). The germline V gene has CDR1 SEHNR and CDR2 FQNEAQ (reference sequence). This CDR3 is built from 16 residues. Trimming removed 5 bases at V and 1 base at J, with 16 bases between. The CDR3 here is CASSPRDRAGTDTQYF. In DNA, the CDR3 is TGTGCCAGCAGCCCACGGGACCGGGCGGGCACAGATACGCAGTATTTT. The complete variable domain, with remaining parts taken from reference TRBV7-9 and TRBJ2-3, reads DTGVSQNPRHKITKRGQNVTFRCDPISEHNRLYWYRQTLGQGPEFLTYFQNEAQLEKSRLLSDRFSAERPKGSFSTLEIQRTEQGDSAMYLCASSPRDRAGTDTQYFGPGTRLTVL.

V usage is TRBV5-1 and J usage is TRBJ1-3; 10 positions agree with TRBD1. Germline assignment: CDR1 SGHRS and CDR2 YFSETQ. The CDR3 loop spans 13 amino acids. The V segment lost 5 bases and the J segment 11 bases; nucleotides outside the gene matches: 7. The CDR3 here is CASSRDRGSAIYF. Written as DNA, the CDR3 is TGCGCCAGCAGTCGGGACAGGGGATCCGCCATATATTTT.

The chain has TRBV27 and TRBJ2-1, with D unresolved. Germline CDR1 and CDR2: MNHEY and SMNVEV (reference sequence). V lost 3 bases to trimming and J lost 6 bases, with 12 bases between them. The CDR3 contains 14 residues. CDR3 sequence (DNA): TGTGCCAGCAGTTTGTTGACCCCAGGCAATGAGCAGTTCTTC. This codes for CASSLLTPGNEQFF.

The rearrangement joins TRBV28 to TRBJ1-4; 8 positions agree with TRBD1. V trimming: 4 bases; J trimming: 3 bases; junction bases outside the gene matches: 4. Germline values: CDR1 MDHEN, CDR2 SYDVKM. The CDR3 extends over 15 amino acids. In DNA, the CDR3 is TGTGCCAGCAGTTGGGGACAGGTTCCTAATGAAAAACTGTTTTTT. The encoded protein is CASSWGQVPNEKLFF. The whole variable domain, filled in from reference TRBV28 and TRBJ1-4, reads DVKVTQSSRYLVKRTGEKVFLECVQDMDHENMFWYRQDPGLGLRLIYFSYDVKMKEKGDIPEGYSVSREKKERFSLILESASTNQTSMYLCASSWGQVPNEKLFFGSGTQLSVL.

This clone is medium-sized by share. The chain joins TRBV27 to TRBJ1-2, with a weak D call TRBD1 (5 bases). V lost 1 base and J lost 4, with 13 bases in between. This CDR3 is built from 15 residues. CDR1 MNHEY and CDR2 SMNVEV come from the germline V gene (reference sequence). The CDR3 region is CASSLWGSEFYGYTF. In nucleotides, the CDR3 is TGTGCCAGCAGTTTATGGGGCTCAGAATTCTATGGCTACACCTTC.

V gene TRBV30 combines with J gene TRBJ2-3; D is undetermined. The germline CDR1 and CDR2 sequences are GTSNPN and SVGIG (reference sequence). V lost 0 bases and J 5 bases, leaving 9 bases between the germline ends. This CDR3 spans 13 amino acids. CDR3 DNA: TGTGCCTGGAGTGTACTGGTCTTAGATACGCAGTATTTT. Protein: CAWSVLVLDTQYF.

The chain employs TRBV10-3 and TRBJ2-7; TRBD2 matches at 8 bases. Germline CDR1 is ENHRY and CDR2 is SYGVKD. The V gene end was trimmed by 4 bases and the J gene end by 6 bases; junction bases not matched to a gene: 11. The CDR3 length is 15 residues. CDR3 residues: CAISALAGREGEQYF. CDR3 DNA sequence: TGTGCCATCAGTGCCCTAGCGGGTAGAGAAGGCGAGCAGTACTTC.

The chain is built from TRBV18 and TRBJ1-5; tentatively, D is TRBD1 (5 bases). Germline V gene data show CDR1 as KGHSH and CDR2 as LQKENI. The length of the CDR3 is 16 residues. V was trimmed by 0 bases and J by 7 bases, leaving 16 bases between them. The CDR3: CASSPPAGYGNQPQHF. The CDR3 DNA sequence: TGTGCCAGCTCACCACCGGCAGGGTACGGGAACCAGCCCCAGCATTTT.

The gene calls are TRBV7-6 and TRBJ2-1; 7 nucleotides line up with TRBD1. This CDR3 spans 15 amino acids. Germline V gives CDR1 SGHVS, CDR2 FNYEAQ. V dropped 4 bases and J dropped 4; count of bases not matched to a gene: 7. For the CDR3, the DNA is TGTGCCAGCAGCTCGCCGGGACAGAGTTACAATGAGCAGTTCTTC. It specifies CASSSPGQSYNEQFF.

The chain couples TRBV6-1 to TRBJ1-1, with unresolved D. The CDR3 extends over 12 amino acids. The germline V gene has CDR1 MNHNS and CDR2 SASEGT. V dropped 2 bases and J dropped 6 bases, with 7 bases sitting between them. DNA for the CDR3: TGTGCCAGCAGTGAACTGACCCCTGAAGCTTTCTTT. This codes for CASSELTPEAFF.

The V gene is TRBV14, the J gene TRBJ1-1; weak D call: TRBD1 (6 bases). Trimming removed 5 bases at V and 3 bases at J, with 13 bases between. Germline CDR1 reads SGHDN; CDR2 reads FVKESK. The CDR3 totals 14 residues. The CDR3 DNA sequence: TGTGCCAGCAGCAGGATAGGGGGGGACACTGAAGCTTTCTTT. Translation: CASSRIGGDTEAFF.

This sequence joins TRBV5-1 and TRBJ2-5; D might be TRBD2 (5 bases). V lost 4 bases, J lost 5 bases, and 15 bases lay in between. CDR3 size: 14 residues. Germline V gives CDR1 SGHRS, CDR2 YFSETQ. CDR3 in DNA: TGCGCCAGCAGCCCCCTCGTGGAGGCGGAGACCCAGTACTTC. Residues: CASSPLVEAETQYF.

This clone appeared a single time. The V and J genes are TRBV13 and TRBJ2-5; 8 bases fit TRBD2. The CDR3 sequence is 15 residues long. Trimming cost V 0 bases and J 4 bases; bases outside gene matches: 4. Germline assignment: CDR1 PRHDT and CDR2 FYEKMQ (reference sequence). CDR3 DNA sequence: TGTGCCAGCAGCTTAGGGGCGGGAGGCAGAGAGACCCAGTACTTC. It specifies CASSLGAGGRETQYF.